One sample yielded the 21 T cell receptor beta chains listed below, sequenced in a study of CD8+ T cells in alopecia areata. RNA, once extracted, was reverse transcribed into cDNA for use as the sequencing template. Sequenced by immunoSEQ multiplex PCR; TCRdb stores in-frame clones only, minus some. The table has more than 140,000 clones, about 86% seen once. Noted treatment: oral pan-JAK inhibitor, 5-10 mg twice daily. Sequenced here: CD8+ T cells sorted from blood, sampled at week 4, from a patient treated with tofacitinib. The source of these receptors is a human donor with alopecia areata.

V usage is TRBV30 and J usage is TRBJ1-1; D might be TRBD1 (5 bases). The V end lost 5 bases, the J end lost 1 base, and 17 bases lay between the germline ends. Germline V gene lookup returns CDR1 GTSNPN and CDR2 SVGIG (reference sequence). This CDR3 has 15 amino acids. In DNA, the CDR3 is TGTGCCTGGGCCCTTACCGGGACGGCGAACACTGAAGCTTTCTTT. Amino acids: CAWALTGTANTEAFF.

In nucleotides, the CDR3 is TGTGCCAGCAGCTTAGATCTGGTCAGCACCGGGGAGCTGTTTTTT. It is translated as CASSLDLVSTGELFF. V and J are TRBV11-2 and TRBJ2-2, with D uncertain. Deletions cut 0 bases from V and 4 bases from J, with 9 bases between. This CDR3 region has 15 residues. CDR1 SGHAT and CDR2 FQNNGV come from the germline V gene.

This chain connects TRBV7-9 to TRBJ1-5; D is uncertain. Germline V gene data show CDR1 as SEHNR and CDR2 as FQNEAQ (reference sequence). V lost 5 bases to trimming and J lost 7 bases, with 12 bases between them. The CDR3 runs 13 residues. The DNA for the CDR3 is TGTGCCAGCAGCCCTACGGCGGGGCAGCCCCAGCATTTT. Encoded protein: CASSPTAGQPQHF. Based on the CDR3 plus reference TRBV7-9 and TRBJ1-5, the full variable domain is DTGVSQNPRHKITKRGQNVTFRCDPISEHNRLYWYRQTLGQGPEFLTYFQNEAQLEKSRLLSDRFSAERPKGSFSTLEIQRTEQGDSAMYLCASSPTAGQPQHFGDGTRLSIL.

J is TRBJ2-7 and V is TRBV29-1; no definite D call. Germline-derived CDR1 and CDR2 are SQVTM and ANQGSEA. The germline V and J ends were trimmed by 2 bases and 2 bases, with 10 bases remaining between them. The CDR3 is made up of 13 amino acids. The CDR3: CSVETDGPYEQYF. CDR3 nucleotides: TGCAGCGTTGAAACGGATGGACCCTACGAGCAGTACTTC.

The chain recombines TRBV11-2 with TRBJ1-6; D not certain. Looked up from germline, CDR1 is SGHAT and CDR2 is FQNNGV. Trimming cost V 2 bases and J 8 bases, with 16 bases left between them. The CDR3 covers 16 residues. The CDR3 coding sequence is TGTGCCAGCAGCTTATTAAGTGAAAAGAGAGATTCACCCCTCCACTTT. Residues: CASSLLSEKRDSPLHF.

In nucleotides, the CDR3 is TGTGCCAGCAGCTCGAAGGGTCAATCCTACGAGCAGTACTTC. It encodes CASSSKGQSYEQYF. V and J are TRBV5-4 and TRBJ2-7; D remains ambiguous. V lost 3 bases and J lost 1, with 11 bases in between. This CDR3 comprises 14 residues. The germline gives CDR1 SGHNT, CDR2 YYREEE (reference sequence).

About this clone: The junction and the germline gene differ at one end; a read error may be behind it. This specimen includes other DNA sequences encoding the same CDR3. Here the CDR3 reads CSGWTGDTICF. The CDR3 DNA is TGCAGCGGCTGGACCGGGGACACCATATGTTTC. This chain links TRBV29-1 with TRBJ1-3; D may be TRBD1 (6 bases). This CDR3 is built from 11 residues. Germline V gene lookup returns CDR1 SQVTM and CDR2 ANQGSEA.

The count of this clone is one. The V and J genes are TRBV29-1 and TRBJ2-7; D might be TRBD1 (6 bases). This CDR3 has 15 residues. Trimming removed 5 bases at V and 7 bases at J, with 24 bases between. The germline CDR1 and CDR2 sequences are SQVTM and ANQGSEA. The CDR3 DNA reads as TGCAGCGTTCCGTCACGACAGGAATCCCTACGGGAGCAGTACTTC. It encodes CSVPSRQESLREQYF.

This clone was detected only a few times. The V and J genes are TRBV29-1 and TRBJ2-7, with D perhaps TRBD2 (6 bases). The CDR3 has 13 amino acids. Deletions cut 7 bases from V and 1 base from J, with 14 bases between. Germline assignment: CDR1 SQVTM and CDR2 ANQGSEA. CDR3: CSGGIAGSYEQYF. The CDR3 DNA is TGCAGCGGCGGGATTGCAGGGTCCTACGAGCAGTACTTC.

The chain is built from TRBV5-6 and TRBJ2-7; TRBD2 aligns across 9 bases. Losses at the gene ends were 0 bases for V and 5 bases for J; bases not matched to a gene: 3. This CDR3 contains 14 residues. The germline V gene encodes CDR1 SGHDT and CDR2 YYEEEE. The CDR3, as DNA: TGTGCCAGCAGCTTGGGGACTAGCGTCGACGAGCAGTACTTC. Its translation is CASSLGTSVDEQYF.

The chain links TRBV15 to TRBJ2-2; possibly TRBD1 for D (6 bases). CDR1 is LNHNV and CDR2 is YYDKDF in the germline V gene (reference sequence). Between the trimmed V and J ends, which lost 1 base and 3 bases, there was a span of 18 bases. This CDR3 has 18 amino acids. The CDR3 DNA follows: TGTGCCACCAGCAGAGCATGGGTAGGGGGTCAGGACACCGGGGAGCTGTTTTTT. It specifies CATSRAWVGGQDTGELFF.

This clone was found a few times. This chain joins TRBV7-8 and TRBJ2-1; TRBD1 matches at 7 bases. V lost 3 bases to trimming and J lost 8 bases; unmatched junction nucleotides: 16. Germline lookup yields CDR1 SGHVS and CDR2 FQNEAQ. The CDR3 totals 17 residues. CDR3 bases: TGTGCCAGCAGCTTCTTCCGGCGACAGGGCCTTTCAGATGAGCAGTTCTTC. Its protein product is CASSFFRRQGLSDEQFF.

This clone appeared a single time. The chain combines TRBV29-1 with TRBJ2-3, with no clear D. The germline V gene encodes CDR1 SQVTM and CDR2 ANQGSEA. With 2 bases removed from V and 0 bases from J, the gap between germline ends came to 9 bases. The CDR3 spans 14 residues. CDR3 DNA: TGCAGCGTTGAATCGTCTACAAGCACAGATACGCAGTATTTT. It yields the protein CSVESSTSTDTQYF.

CDR3 residues: CASSPGADNQPQHF. Written as DNA, the CDR3 is TGCGCCAGCAGCCCGGGGGCAGATAATCAGCCCCAGCATTTT. The V and J genes are TRBV5-1 and TRBJ1-5; maybe TRBD1 (6 bases). The CDR3 has 14 residues. The germline V gene has CDR1 SGHRS and CDR2 YFSETQ. The V end was cut by 4 bases, the J end by 4 bases, with 12 bases between.

The chain links TRBV29-1 to TRBJ2-4, with D unresolved. CDR3 length: 13 amino acids. V was pared by 7 bases and J by 8 bases, with 18 bases between. CDR1 is SQVTM and CDR2 is ANQGSEA in the germline V gene. The CDR3 nucleotides are TGCAGCGCCGCTATGCCGGGTGGAGACATTCAGTACTTC. Its translation is CSAAMPGGDIQYF.

The V call is TRBV13, the J call TRBJ2-2; D might be TRBD1 (5 bases). The CDR3 sequence is 15 residues long. Trimming removed 3 bases from V and 2 bases from J, with 10 bases in between. Germline V CDR1 and CDR2: PRHDT, FYEKMQ (reference sequence). The CDR3 region has the DNA TGTGCCAGCAGCTTTGGCCAGGGAAACACCGGGGAGCTGTTTTTT. Translation gives CASSFGQGNTGELFF.

V gene TRBV19 combines with J gene TRBJ2-3, with TRBD2 matching over 7 bases. The CDR3 is made up of 15 amino acids. V dropped 7 bases and J dropped 3; count of bases not matched to a gene: 10. In germline, CDR1 is LNHDA, CDR2 SQIVND (reference sequence). CDR3 DNA sequence: TGTGCCAGTACTCCAGCGGGGCGGGGGACAGATACGCAGTATTTT. As protein: CASTPAGRGTDTQYF.

The V call is TRBV9, the J call TRBJ2-7; 9 bases align to TRBD1. V trimming: 3 bases; J trimming: 3 bases; junction bases outside the gene matches: 7. Germline CDR1 reads SGDLS; CDR2 reads YYNGEE. The CDR3 covers 15 residues. The CDR3 nucleotides read TGTGCCAGCAGCGGGGGGACAGGGATCAACTACGAGCAGTACTTC. Encoded protein: CASSGGTGINYEQYF.

The rearrangement uses TRBV7-9 and TRBJ2-7; 9 bases match TRBD1. Looked up from germline, CDR1 is SEHNR and CDR2 is FQNEAQ (reference sequence). The CDR3 has 17 residues. The junction had 12 bases not matched to a gene; V was cut back by 4 bases and J by 2 bases. CDR3 loop: CASSSISRTGEPYEQYF. CDR3 DNA sequence: TGTGCCAGCAGCTCCATATCCCGGACAGGGGAGCCCTACGAGCAGTACTTC. Based on the CDR3 plus reference TRBV7-9 and TRBJ2-7, the full variable domain is DTGVSQNPRHKITKRGQNVTFRCDPISEHNRLYWYRQTLGQGPEFLTYFQNEAQLEKSRLLSDRFSAERPKGSFSTLEIQRTEQGDSAMYLCASSSISRTGEPYEQYFGPGTRLTVT.

This clone was counted only a few times. The rearrangement joins TRBV29-1 to TRBJ2-2; D is undetermined. CDR1 is SQVTM, CDR2 ANQGSEA, per germline. The CDR3 covers 12 residues. Trimming pared 3 bases from V and 6 bases from J, leaving 8 bases between. The CDR3 nucleotides are TGCAGCGTTGAGGTTGGGGCCGGGGAGCTGTTTTTT. Protein product: CSVEVGAGELFF.

V and J are TRBV7-9 and TRBJ1-1, with TRBD1 matching over 7 bases. V lost 5 bases, J lost 3 bases, and 6 bases stayed unmatched. The CDR3 length is 14 residues. The germline V gene encodes CDR1 SEHNR and CDR2 FQNEAQ (reference sequence). The CDR3 sequence is CASSASTGDTEAFF. The CDR3 DNA reads as TGTGCCAGCAGCGCTTCCACAGGGGACACTGAAGCTTTCTTT.